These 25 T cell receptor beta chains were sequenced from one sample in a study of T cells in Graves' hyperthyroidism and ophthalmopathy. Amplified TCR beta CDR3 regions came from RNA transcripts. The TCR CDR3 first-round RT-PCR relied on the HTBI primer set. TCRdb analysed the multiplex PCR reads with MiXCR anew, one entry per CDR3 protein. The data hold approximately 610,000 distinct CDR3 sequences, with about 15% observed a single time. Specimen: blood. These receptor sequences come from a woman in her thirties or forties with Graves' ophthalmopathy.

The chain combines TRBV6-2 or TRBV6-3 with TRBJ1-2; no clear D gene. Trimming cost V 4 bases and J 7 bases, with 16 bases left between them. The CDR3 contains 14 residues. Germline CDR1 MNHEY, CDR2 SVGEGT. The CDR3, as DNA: TGTGCCAGCAGTTTTTGGAAAGGTAGCGGTGGCTACACCTTC. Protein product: CASSFWKGSGGYTF.

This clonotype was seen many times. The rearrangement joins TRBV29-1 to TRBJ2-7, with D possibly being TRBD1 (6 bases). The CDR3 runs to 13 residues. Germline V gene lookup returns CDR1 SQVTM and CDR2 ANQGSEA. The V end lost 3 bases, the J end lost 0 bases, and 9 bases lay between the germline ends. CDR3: CSVDTGSSYEQYF. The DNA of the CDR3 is TGCAGCGTTGATACAGGGAGCTCCTACGAGCAGTACTTC.

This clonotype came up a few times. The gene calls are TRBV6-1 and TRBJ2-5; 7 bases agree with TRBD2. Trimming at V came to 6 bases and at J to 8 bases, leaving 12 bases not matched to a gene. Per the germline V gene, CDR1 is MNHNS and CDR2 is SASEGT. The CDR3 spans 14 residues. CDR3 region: CASRGLPPPRTQYF. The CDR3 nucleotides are TGTGCCAGCAGGGGACTACCTCCCCCACGAACCCAGTACTTC.

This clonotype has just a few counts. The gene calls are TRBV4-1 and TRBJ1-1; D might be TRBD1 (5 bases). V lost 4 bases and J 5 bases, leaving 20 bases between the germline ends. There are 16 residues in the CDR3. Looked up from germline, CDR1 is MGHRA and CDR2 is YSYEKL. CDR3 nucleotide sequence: TGCGCCAGCAGCCCCTCGGTGGGGGAGAGGGATACTGAAGCTTTCTTT. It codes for CASSPSVGERDTEAFF.

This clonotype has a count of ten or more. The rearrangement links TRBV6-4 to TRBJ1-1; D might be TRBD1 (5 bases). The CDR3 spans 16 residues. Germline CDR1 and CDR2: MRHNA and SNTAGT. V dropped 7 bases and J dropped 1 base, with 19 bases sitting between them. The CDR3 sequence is CASMIVEGPPNTEAFF. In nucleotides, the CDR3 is TGTGCCAGCATGATCGTTGAGGGGCCGCCGAACACTGAAGCTTTCTTT.

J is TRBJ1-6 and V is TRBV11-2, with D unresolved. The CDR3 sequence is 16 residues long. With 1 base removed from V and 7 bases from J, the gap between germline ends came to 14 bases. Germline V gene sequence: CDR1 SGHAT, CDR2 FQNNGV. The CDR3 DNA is TGTGCCAGCAGCTTAGGGGCGCTCAAGTACAATTCACCCCTCCACTTT. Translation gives CASSLGALKYNSPLHF.

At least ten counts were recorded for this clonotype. The CDR3 region has the DNA TGTGCCACCAGTGATTTGCTTTATGGAGAAGAGACCCAGTACTTC. Protein: CATSDLLYGEETQYF. The J gene is TRBJ2-5, the V gene TRBV24-1; D is unclear. Deletions cut 0 bases from V and 3 bases from J, with 10 bases between. Germline V gives CDR1 KGHDR, CDR2 SFDVKD. The CDR3 is 15 amino acids.

The CDR3 nucleotides read TGCGCCAGCAGCCAAACGTTGGGCGGGGGGACCGGGGAGCTGTTTTTT. This sequence encodes CASSQTLGGGTGELFF. V and J are TRBV4-1 and TRBJ2-2; 8 nucleotides line up with TRBD2. The trim removed 2 bases at V and 5 bases at J, leaving 7 bases unmatched. CDR1 is MGHRA, CDR2 YSYEKL, per germline. The CDR3 contains 16 residues.

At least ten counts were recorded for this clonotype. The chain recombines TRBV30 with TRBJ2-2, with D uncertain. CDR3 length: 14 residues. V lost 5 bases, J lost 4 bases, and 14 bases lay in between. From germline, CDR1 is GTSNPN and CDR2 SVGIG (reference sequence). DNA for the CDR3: TGTGCCTGGCAATCGGGTTTGGGCACCGGGGAGCTGTTTTTT. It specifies CAWQSGLGTGELFF.

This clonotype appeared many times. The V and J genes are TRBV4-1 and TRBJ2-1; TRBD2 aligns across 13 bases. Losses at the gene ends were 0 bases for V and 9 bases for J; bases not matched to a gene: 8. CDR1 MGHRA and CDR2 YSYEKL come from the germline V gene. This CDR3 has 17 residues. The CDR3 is CASSQDSGLAGVGEQFF. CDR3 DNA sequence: TGCGCCAGCAGCCAAGATTCAGGACTAGCGGGAGTTGGTGAGCAGTTCTTC.

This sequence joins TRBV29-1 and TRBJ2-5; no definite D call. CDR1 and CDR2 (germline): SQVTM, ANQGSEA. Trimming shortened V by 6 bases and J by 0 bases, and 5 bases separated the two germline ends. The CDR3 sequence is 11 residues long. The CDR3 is CSVQNQETQYF. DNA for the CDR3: TGCAGCGTCCAGAACCAAGAGACCCAGTACTTC.

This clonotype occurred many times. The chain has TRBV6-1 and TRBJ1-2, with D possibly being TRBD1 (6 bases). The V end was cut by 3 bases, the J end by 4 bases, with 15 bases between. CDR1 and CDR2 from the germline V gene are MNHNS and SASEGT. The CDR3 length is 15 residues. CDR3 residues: CASSETGGEGYGYTF. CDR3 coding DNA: TGTGCCAGCAGTGAGACAGGCGGAGAGGGCTATGGCTACACCTTC.

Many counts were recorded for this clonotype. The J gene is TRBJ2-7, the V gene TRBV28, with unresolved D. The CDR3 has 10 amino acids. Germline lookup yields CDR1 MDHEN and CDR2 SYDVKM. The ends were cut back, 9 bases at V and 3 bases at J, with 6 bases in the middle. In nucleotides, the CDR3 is TGTGCCAGTAAGGACTACGAGCAGTACTTC. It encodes CASKDYEQYF. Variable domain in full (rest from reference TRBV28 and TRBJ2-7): DVKVTQSSRYLVKRTGEKVFLECVQDMDHENMFWYRQDPGLGLRLIYFSYDVKMKEKGDIPEGYSVSREKKERFSLILESASTNQTSMYLCASKDYEQYFGPGTRLTVT.

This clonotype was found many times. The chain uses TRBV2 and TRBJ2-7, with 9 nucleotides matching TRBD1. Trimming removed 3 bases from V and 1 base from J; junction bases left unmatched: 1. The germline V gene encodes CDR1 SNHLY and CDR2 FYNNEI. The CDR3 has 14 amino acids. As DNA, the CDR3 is TGTGCCAGCAGTGACGACAGGGGGTCCTACGAGCAGTACTTC. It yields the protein CASSDDRGSYEQYF. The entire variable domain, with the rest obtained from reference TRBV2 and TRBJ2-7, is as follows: EPEVTQTPSHQVTQMGQEVILRCVPISNHLYFYWYRQILGQKVEFLVSFYNNEISEKSEIFDDQFSVERPDGSNFTLKIRSTKLEDSAMYFCASSDDRGSYEQYFGPGTRLTVT.

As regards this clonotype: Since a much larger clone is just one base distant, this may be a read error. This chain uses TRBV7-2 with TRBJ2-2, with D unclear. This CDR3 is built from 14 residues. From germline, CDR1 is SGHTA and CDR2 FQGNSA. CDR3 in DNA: TGTGCCAGCATCTTACTTACTATCAACGGGGAGCTGTTTTTT. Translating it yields CASILLTINGELFF.

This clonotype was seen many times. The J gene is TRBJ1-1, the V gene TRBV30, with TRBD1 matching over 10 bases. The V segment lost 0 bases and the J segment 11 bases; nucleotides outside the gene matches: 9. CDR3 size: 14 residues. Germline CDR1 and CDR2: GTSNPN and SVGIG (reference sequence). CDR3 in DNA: TGTGCCTGGAGTGTAACTGGACAGGGGGATATCGCTTTCTTT. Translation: CAWSVTGQGDIAFF.

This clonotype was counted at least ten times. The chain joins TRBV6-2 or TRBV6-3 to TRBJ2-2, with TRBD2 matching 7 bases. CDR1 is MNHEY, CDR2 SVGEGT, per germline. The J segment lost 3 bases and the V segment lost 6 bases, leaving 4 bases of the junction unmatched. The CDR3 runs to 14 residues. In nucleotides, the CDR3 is TGTGCCAGCAGATTTGCGGGAGACACCGGGGAGCTGTTTTTT. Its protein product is CASRFAGDTGELFF.

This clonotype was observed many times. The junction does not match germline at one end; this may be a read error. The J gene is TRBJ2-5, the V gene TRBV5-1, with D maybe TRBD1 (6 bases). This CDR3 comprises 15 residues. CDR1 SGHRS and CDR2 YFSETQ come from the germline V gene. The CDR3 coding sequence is TGTGCCAGCAGCTTAGGGCAGGGGTACCAAGAGACCCAGTACTTC. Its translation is CASSLGQGYQETQYF.

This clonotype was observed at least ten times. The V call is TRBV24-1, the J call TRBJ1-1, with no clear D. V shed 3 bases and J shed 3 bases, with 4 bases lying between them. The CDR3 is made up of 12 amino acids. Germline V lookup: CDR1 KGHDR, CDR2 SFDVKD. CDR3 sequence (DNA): TGTGCCACCAGTGATCCAGACACTGAAGCTTTCTTT. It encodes CATSDPDTEAFF.

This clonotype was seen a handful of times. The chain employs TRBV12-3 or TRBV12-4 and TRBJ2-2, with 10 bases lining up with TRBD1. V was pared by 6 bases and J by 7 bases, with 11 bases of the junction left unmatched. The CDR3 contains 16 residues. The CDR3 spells CASRSPAGTGVGELFF. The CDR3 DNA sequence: TGTGCCAGCAGGTCCCCCGCCGGGACAGGGGTCGGGGAGCTGTTTTTT.

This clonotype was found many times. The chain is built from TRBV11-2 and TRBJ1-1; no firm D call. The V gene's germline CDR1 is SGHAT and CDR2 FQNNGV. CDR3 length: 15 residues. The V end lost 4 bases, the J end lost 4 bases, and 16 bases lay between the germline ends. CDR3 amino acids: CASSSGGMSGTEAFF. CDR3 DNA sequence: TGTGCCAGCAGCTCCGGAGGGATGTCCGGCACTGAAGCTTTCTTT.

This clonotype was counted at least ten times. In nucleotides, the CDR3 is TGTGCCAGCAGCCGGGCAGCCGGGACAGGGACCTACGAGCAGTACTTC. Translation gives CASSRAAGTGTYEQYF. The rearrangement joins TRBV7-9 to TRBJ2-7; 9 positions agree with TRBD1. Losses at the gene ends were 5 bases for V and 2 bases for J; bases not matched to a gene: 10. The germline gives CDR1 SEHNR, CDR2 FQNEAQ (reference sequence). This CDR3 has 16 amino acids.

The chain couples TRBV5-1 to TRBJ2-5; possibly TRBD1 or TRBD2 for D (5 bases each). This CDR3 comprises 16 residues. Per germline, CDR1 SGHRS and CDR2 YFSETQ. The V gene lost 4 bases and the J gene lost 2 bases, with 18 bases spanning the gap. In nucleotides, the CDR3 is TGCGCCAGCAGCAGGGGATTGGGGGTTCGGCAAGAGACCCAGTACTTC. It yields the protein CASSRGLGVRQETQYF.

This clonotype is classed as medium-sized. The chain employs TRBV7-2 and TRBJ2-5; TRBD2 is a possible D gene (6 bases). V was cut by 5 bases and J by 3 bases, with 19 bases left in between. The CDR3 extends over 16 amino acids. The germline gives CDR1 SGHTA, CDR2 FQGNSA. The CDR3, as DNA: TGTGCCAGCAGCCAGATGGACGGGGGAGCAGAAGAGACCCAGTACTTC. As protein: CASSQMDGGAEETQYF.

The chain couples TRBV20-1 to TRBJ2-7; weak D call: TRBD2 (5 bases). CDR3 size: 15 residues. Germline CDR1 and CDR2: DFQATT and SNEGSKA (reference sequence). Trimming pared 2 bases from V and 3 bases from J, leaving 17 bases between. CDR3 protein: CSARPVDGDYYEQYF. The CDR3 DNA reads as TGCAGTGCTAGACCCGTGGACGGAGACTACTACGAGCAGTACTTC.